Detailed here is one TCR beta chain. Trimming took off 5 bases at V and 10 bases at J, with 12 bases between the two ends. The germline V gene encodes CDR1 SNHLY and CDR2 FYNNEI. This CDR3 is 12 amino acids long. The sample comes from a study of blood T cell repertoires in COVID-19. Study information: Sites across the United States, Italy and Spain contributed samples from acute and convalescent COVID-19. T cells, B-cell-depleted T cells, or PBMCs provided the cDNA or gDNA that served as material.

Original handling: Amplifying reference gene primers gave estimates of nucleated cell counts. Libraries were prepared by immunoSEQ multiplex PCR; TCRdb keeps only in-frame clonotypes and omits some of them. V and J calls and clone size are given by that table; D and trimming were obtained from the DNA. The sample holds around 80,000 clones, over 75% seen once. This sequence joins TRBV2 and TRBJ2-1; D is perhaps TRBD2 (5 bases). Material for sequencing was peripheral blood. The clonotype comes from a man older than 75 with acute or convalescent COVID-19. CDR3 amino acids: CASSLRGSEQFF. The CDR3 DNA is TGTGCCAGCAGTCTTCGGGGATCCGAGCAGTTCTTC.